The clone carrying this TCR beta chain occurred once. The antigen is undetermined. The source of the sample is a study of PD-1 blockade in classical Hodgkin lymphoma. Study-wide findings and caveats: Before treatment, complete responders showed about the same diversity as newly diagnosed patients. Reports indicated that newly diagnosed patients had lower baseline TCR diversity than healthy donors did. Diversity in CD4+ TCRs, unlike that measured in CD8+ TCRs, had risen significantly by C4D1.

CDR1 is SGHDN and CDR2 is FVKESK in the germline V gene. V was shortened by 5 bases and J by 4 bases, with 6 bases between the two germline ends. The CDR3 extends over 12 amino acids. The time point: cycle 4 day 1 (C4D1), after 6 weeks of nivolumab. Every one of the patients relapsed after autologous stem cell transplantation (brentuximab vedotin exposure was variable). Patients showed best responses of complete response, partial response or progressive disease. The method was immunoSEQ multiplex PCR; TCRdb's version includes in-frame clones alone and lacks a portion of them. This sample carries 80,000 to 100,000 clones, more than 85% of them seen once, and the ten largest clones take 2%.

Sequenced here: peripheral blood mononuclear cells (PBMCs), sampled before the fourth cycle of nivolumab. The chain is built from TRBV14 and TRBJ2-1, with D unresolved. The sequence came from a human donor with classical Hodgkin lymphoma. CDR3 bases: TGTGCCAGCAGCGGACCGTACAATGAGCAGTTCTTC. Its translation: CASSGPYNEQFF.